These 17 T cell receptor beta chains were all obtained from the same sample, sequenced in a study of T cell responses to AZD1222 COVID-19 vaccine. Libraries were prepared by immunoSEQ multiplex PCR; TCRdb keeps only in-frame clonotypes and omits some of them. Among approximately 150,000 clones, about 89% were seen once, and the ten largest hold 1.9%. The sequencing here drew on peripheral blood, taken on day 0 of AZD1222 vaccination. These TCRs come from an adult in good health.

This chain uses TRBV6-2 or TRBV6-3 with TRBJ1-6; TRBD1 matches 9 bases. This CDR3 is 16 amino acids long. CDR1 is MNHEY and CDR2 is SVGEGT in the germline V gene. V gave up 5 bases and J gave up 7 bases; unmatched junction bases: 9. CDR3 sequence: CASSQLRGQGNSPLHF. The CDR3 DNA is TGTGCCAGCAGTCAACTACGGGGACAGGGAAATTCACCCCTCCACTTT.

The CDR3 here is CASSGPTGSRGYEQYF. The CDR3 DNA is TGTGCCAGCAGCGGCCCAACGGGCTCCCGGGGCTACGAGCAGTACTTC. V usage is TRBV9 and J usage is TRBJ2-7, with D possibly matching TRBD2 (5 bases). Trimming left V 3 bases short and J 3 bases short, with 19 bases between. The CDR3 is 16 residues long. Germline CDR1 and CDR2: SGDLS and YYNGEE.

V is TRBV7-8 and J is TRBJ2-7; 7 bases map to TRBD1. CDR3 length: 15 amino acids. CDR1 and CDR2 (germline): SGHVS, FQNEAQ. The J segment lost 6 bases and the V segment lost 5 bases, leaving 13 bases of the junction unmatched. DNA of the CDR3: TGTGCCAGCAGCCCCCAGGGGCTGGGGACAGCCGAGCAGTACTTC. This translates into CASSPQGLGTAEQYF.

This chain links TRBV9 with TRBJ2-2, with 7 bases fitting TRBD2. From germline, CDR1 is SGDLS and CDR2 YYNGEE. V lost 4 bases and J lost 1; bases outside the gene matches: 10. The CDR3 is 17 residues long. The CDR3 coding sequence is TGTGCCAGCAGCTTGGCGCAAGCTAGCGGGAACACCGGGGAGCTGTTTTTT. Protein sequence: CASSLAQASGNTGELFF. Variable domain in full (rest from reference TRBV9 and TRBJ2-2): DSGVTQTPKHLITATGQRVTLRCSPRSGDLSVYWYQQSLDQGLQFLIQYYNGEERAKGNILERFSAQQFPDLHSELNLSSLELGDSALYFCASSLAQASGNTGELFFGEGSRLTVL.

In this sample, this clone turned up a few times. This chain joins TRBV12-3 or TRBV12-4 and TRBJ1-5, with D hard to call. CDR3 length: 11 residues. V was trimmed by 4 bases and J by 7 bases, leaving 5 bases between them. CDR3 nucleotides: TGTGCCAGCAGTTCGGCCCAGCCCCAGCATTTT. Residues: CASSSAQPQHF.

This rearrangement joins TRBV7-3 to TRBJ2-1, with D unclear. V was pared by 5 bases and J by 10 bases, with 15 bases between. The CDR3 is 13 amino acids. The germline V gene encodes CDR1 SGHTA and CDR2 FQGTGA. The DNA for the CDR3 is TGTGCCAGCAGCCCCGATGTCGTAATCGAGCAGTTCTTC. Its translation is CASSPDVVIEQFF.

The chain has TRBV11-2 and TRBJ1-4, with D hard to call. Trimming cost V 5 bases and J 5 bases, with 12 bases left between them. The CDR3 runs to 14 residues. Germline values: CDR1 SGHAT, CDR2 FQNNGV. CDR3 loop: CASSKGNQNEKLFF. The CDR3 nucleotides read TGTGCCAGCAGCAAAGGAAACCAAAATGAAAAACTGTTTTTT.

J is TRBJ1-3 and V is TRBV5-1, with D uncertain. The CDR3 consists of 13 residues. V was trimmed by 3 bases and J by 4 bases, leaving 8 bases between them. Germline V gene sequence: CDR1 SGHRS, CDR2 YFSETQ. CDR3 nucleotide sequence: TGCGCCAGCAGCTCGGACGCGGGAAACACCATATATTTT. This gives the protein CASSSDAGNTIYF.

The V and J genes are TRBV4-3 and TRBJ2-2, with D possibly being TRBD2 (5 bases). In germline, CDR1 is LGHNA, CDR2 YSLEER. V gave up 4 bases and J gave up 6 bases, with 12 bases separating them. The CDR3 has 14 amino acids. CDR3 region: CASSPQRSPGELFF. For the CDR3, the DNA is TGCGCCAGCAGCCCCCAGCGGTCCCCCGGGGAGCTGTTTTTT.

This chain connects TRBV19 to TRBJ2-2; D gene uncertain. Trimming took 4 bases from V and 7 from J, leaving 13 bases between them. The CDR3 is 14 amino acids. Germline CDR1 reads LNHDA; CDR2 reads SQIVND (reference sequence). The CDR3 DNA reads as TGTGCCAGTAGTACCTACCATACGCGCGGGGAGCTGTTTTTT. It codes for CASSTYHTRGELFF. Full variable domain (missing parts from reference TRBV19 and TRBJ2-2): DGGITQSPKYLFRKEGQNVTLSCEQNLNHDAMYWYRQDPGQGLRLIYYSQIVNDFQKGDIAEGYSVSREKKESFPLTVTSAQKNPTAFYLCASSTYHTRGELFFGEGSRLTVL.

The gene calls are TRBV7-2 and TRBJ1-6; no firm D call. In germline, CDR1 is SGHTA, CDR2 FQGNSA. V was trimmed by 5 bases and J by 5 bases, leaving 4 bases between them. This CDR3 is built from 12 residues. The DNA of the CDR3 is TGTGCCAGCAGCCTAGATAATTCACCCCTCCACTTT. Amino acids: CASSLDNSPLHF.

The rearrangement links TRBV7-2 to TRBJ2-7, with D possibly being TRBD1 (6 bases). The CDR3 sequence is 11 residues long. Looked up from germline, CDR1 is SGHTA and CDR2 is FQGNSA. Between the trimmed V and J ends, which lost 10 bases and 7 bases, there was a span of 14 bases. The DNA of the CDR3 is TGTGCCACCCGGACAGTGGGGGAGCAGTACTTC. Protein sequence: CATRTVGEQYF.

The chain couples TRBV28 to TRBJ1-2; D ambiguous. V lost 8 bases to trimming and J lost 3 bases, with 16 bases between them. Germline V CDR1 and CDR2: MDHEN, SYDVKM. The CDR3 loop spans 14 amino acids. In nucleotides, the CDR3 is TGTGCCAGCTTGGGGTCGAGAGACTACTATGGCTACACCTTC. As protein: CASLGSRDYYGYTF.

The rearrangement links TRBV16 to TRBJ1-1, with unresolved D. Trimming stripped 4 bases from V and 1 base from J, with 1 base between. CDR1 and CDR2 from the germline V gene are KGHSY and FQNENV. The CDR3 is 11 residues long. The CDR3 reads CASSRNTEAFF. CDR3 nucleotides: TGTGCCAGCAGCCGGAACACTGAAGCTTTCTTT. Full variable domain (outside the CDR3, taken from reference TRBV16 and TRBJ1-1): GEEVAQTPKHLVRGEGQKAKLYCAPIKGHSYVFWYQQVLKNEFKFLISFQNENVFDETGMPKERFSAKCLPNSPCSLEIQATKLEDSAVYFCASSRNTEAFFGQGTRLTVV.

This clone has just one count. The J gene is TRBJ1-2, the V gene TRBV7-9, with D possibly TRBD1 on 6 matching bases. The CDR3 spans 14 residues. Trimming cost V 5 bases and J 7 bases, with 17 bases left between them. Germline-derived CDR1 and CDR2 are SEHNR and FQNEAQ (reference sequence). The CDR3 bases are TGTGCCAGCAGCCTAAATCCGGAGGGGGGTGGCTACACCTTC. Translating it yields CASSLNPEGGGYTF.

The chain carries TRBV19 and TRBJ1-5, with 7 bases matching TRBD1. V gave up 6 bases and J gave up 4 bases; unmatched junction bases: 12. CDR3 length equals 16 residues. In germline, CDR1 is LNHDA, CDR2 SQIVND (reference sequence). The DNA for the CDR3 is TGTGCCAGTAGCCTGACCGGGGGACAGACAAATCAGCCCCAGCATTTT. Encoded protein: CASSLTGGQTNQPQHF.

This chain joins TRBV28 and TRBJ2-7, with D possibly called TRBD1 or TRBD2 (7 bases each). Germline CDR1 MDHEN, CDR2 SYDVKM. This CDR3 is built from 11 residues. V was clipped by 9 bases and J by 10 bases, with 16 bases between them. The CDR3 region is CASKGGDSQYF. CDR3 nucleotide sequence: TGTGCCAGTAAAGGGGGGGACAGCCAGTACTTC.